This TCR beta chain was sequenced for a study of T cells in localized non-small cell lung cancer. Findings and caveats of the study: The study sequenced only one region of the tumor. As a result, intratumor heterogeneity could not be excluded and remains possible. Uninvolved adjacent lung had the highest recorded T cell clonality, with tumor below it.

The method was immunoSEQ multiplex PCR; TCRdb's version includes in-frame clones alone and lacks a portion of them. The table records roughly 21,000 clones, 88% of them present only once. The CDR3 consists of 14 residues. The germline V and J ends were trimmed by 0 bases and 4 bases, with 7 bases remaining between them. From germline, CDR1 is MNHNS and CDR2 SASEGT. As regards this clone: Its antigen is as yet unknown.

This clonotype was sampled from a male donor older than 55 with stage II lung adenocarcinoma. The chain couples TRBV6-1 to TRBJ1-5; D remains ambiguous. Specimen: peripheral blood mononuclear cells, collected before any cancer treatment. This CDR3 is CASSEAGANQPQHF. Here the CDR3 DNA reads TGTGCCAGCAGTGAAGCTGGAGCAAATCAGCCCCAGCATTTT.